This T cell receptor (beta chain) was observed in a study of vaccination effects on CD4 cells after COVID-19. Assay used: immunoSEQ multiplex PCR; TCRdb lists only in-frame clones, some missing. The sample includes 30,000 or so clones, 70% of them seen just once. Of note for this clone: What it binds is not known.

Overall study findings and caveats: After vaccination, at late timepoints, clones induced by infection and by vaccine contracted markedly.

Investigators separated out CD4+ T cells once approximately 11 days of culture had passed. The CDR3 is 14 amino acids. The germline V gene encodes CDR1 MGHDK and CDR2 SYGVNS. With V trimmed by 2 bases and J by 7 bases, 1 base remained unmatched. Sequenced here: CD4+ T cells from PBMCs cultured without peptide, sampled before COVID-19 vaccination. The receptor was derived from a human donor who received a COVID-19 vaccine. The V and J genes are TRBV25-1 and TRBJ1-6, with 8 bases matching TRBD1. The CDR3 nucleotides are TGTGCCAGCAGTGAAGACAGGGGAAATTCACCCCTCCACTTT. Translation gives CASSEDRGNSPLHF.